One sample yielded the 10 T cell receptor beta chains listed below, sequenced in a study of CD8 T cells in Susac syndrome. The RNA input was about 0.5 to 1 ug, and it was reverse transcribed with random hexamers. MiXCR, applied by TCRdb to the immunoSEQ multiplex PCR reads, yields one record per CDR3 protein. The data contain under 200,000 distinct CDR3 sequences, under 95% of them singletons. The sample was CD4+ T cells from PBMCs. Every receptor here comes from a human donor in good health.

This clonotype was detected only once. For the CDR3, the DNA is TGTGCCAGCACCCTCGGACTCAGTCAACACACAGATACGCAGTATTTT. Translating gives CASTLGLSQHTDTQYF. The chain links TRBV5-8 to TRBJ2-3; D possibly corresponds to TRBD2 (5 bases). CDR3 length: 16 residues. Germline V gene data show CDR1 as SGHTS and CDR2 as YDEGEE. Trimming removed 6 bases from V and 2 bases from J, with 19 bases in between.

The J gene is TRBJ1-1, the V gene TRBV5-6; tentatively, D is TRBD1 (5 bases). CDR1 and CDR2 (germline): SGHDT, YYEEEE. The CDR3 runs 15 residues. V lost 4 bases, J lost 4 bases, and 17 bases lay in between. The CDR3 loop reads CASSLPRGGITEAFF. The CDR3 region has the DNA TGTGCCAGCAGCCTGCCCCGGGGGGGAATCACTGAAGCTTTCTTT.

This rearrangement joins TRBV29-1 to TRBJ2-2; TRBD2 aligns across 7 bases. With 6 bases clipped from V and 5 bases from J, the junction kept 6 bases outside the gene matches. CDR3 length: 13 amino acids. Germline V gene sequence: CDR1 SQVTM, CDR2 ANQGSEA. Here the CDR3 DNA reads TGCAGCGTCGGCGGGAGTAAGACCGGGGAGCTGTTTTTT. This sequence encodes CSVGGSKTGELFF.

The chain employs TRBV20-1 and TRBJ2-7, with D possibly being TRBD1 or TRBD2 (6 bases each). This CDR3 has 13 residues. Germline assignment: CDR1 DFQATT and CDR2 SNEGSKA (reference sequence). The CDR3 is CRGAGYRAGEQYF. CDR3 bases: TGCAGAGGTGCGGGCTACAGGGCGGGAGAGCAGTACTTC.

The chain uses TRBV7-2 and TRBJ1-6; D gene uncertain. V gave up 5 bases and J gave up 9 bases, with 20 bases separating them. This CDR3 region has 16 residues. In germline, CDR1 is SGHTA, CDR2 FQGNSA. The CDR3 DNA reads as TGTGCCAGCAGCCCTGCCTTACGAGGGTCGGGTTCACCCCTCCACTTT. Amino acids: CASSPALRGSGSPLHF.

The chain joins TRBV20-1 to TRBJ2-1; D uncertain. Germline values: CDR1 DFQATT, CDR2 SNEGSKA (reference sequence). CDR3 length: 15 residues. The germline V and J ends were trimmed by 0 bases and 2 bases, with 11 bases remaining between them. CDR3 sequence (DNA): TGCAGTGCTAGAGAAGAAGGGTTCCCCTACAATGAGCAGTTCTTC. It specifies CSAREEGFPYNEQFF.

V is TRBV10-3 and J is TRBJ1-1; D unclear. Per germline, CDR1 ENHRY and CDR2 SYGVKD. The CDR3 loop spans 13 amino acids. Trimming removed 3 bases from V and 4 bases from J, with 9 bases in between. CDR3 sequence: CAISDGWVTEAFF. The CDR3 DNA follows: TGTGCCATCAGTGACGGGTGGGTCACTGAAGCTTTCTTT.

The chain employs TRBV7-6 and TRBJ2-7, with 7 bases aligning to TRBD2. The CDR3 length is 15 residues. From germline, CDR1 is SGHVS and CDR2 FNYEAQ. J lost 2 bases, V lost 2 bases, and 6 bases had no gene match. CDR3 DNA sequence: TGTGCCAGCAGCTTACGAGCGGGGCTGGCCTACGAGCAGTACTTC. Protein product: CASSLRAGLAYEQYF.

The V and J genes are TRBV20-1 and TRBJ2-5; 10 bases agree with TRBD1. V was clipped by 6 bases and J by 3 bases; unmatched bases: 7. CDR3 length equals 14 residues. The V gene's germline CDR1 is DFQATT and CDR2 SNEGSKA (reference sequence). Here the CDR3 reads CSAGAGQGKETQYF. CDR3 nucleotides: TGCAGTGCCGGAGCGGGACAGGGGAAAGAGACCCAGTACTTC.

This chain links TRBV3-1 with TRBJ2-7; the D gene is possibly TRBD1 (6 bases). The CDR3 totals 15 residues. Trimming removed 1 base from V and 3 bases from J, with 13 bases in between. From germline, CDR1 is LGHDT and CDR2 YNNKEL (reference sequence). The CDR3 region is CASSQATRQDYEQYF. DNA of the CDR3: TGTGCCAGCAGCCAAGCCACAAGACAGGACTACGAGCAGTACTTC.